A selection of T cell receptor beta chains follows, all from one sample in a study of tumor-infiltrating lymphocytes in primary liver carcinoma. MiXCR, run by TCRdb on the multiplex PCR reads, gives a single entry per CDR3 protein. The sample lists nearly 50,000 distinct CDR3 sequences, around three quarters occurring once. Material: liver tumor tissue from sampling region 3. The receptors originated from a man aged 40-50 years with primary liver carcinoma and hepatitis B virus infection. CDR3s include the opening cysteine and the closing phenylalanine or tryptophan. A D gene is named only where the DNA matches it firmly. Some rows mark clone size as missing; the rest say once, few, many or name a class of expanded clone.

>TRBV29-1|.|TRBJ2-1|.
TGCAGCGTTGAAGGGACTGATTATAATGGGCAGTTCTTC
CSVEGTDYNGQFF
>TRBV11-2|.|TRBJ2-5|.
TGTGCCAGCAGTTCCCGGGACTCGCCCCACCGAGAGACCCAATACTTC
CASSSRDSPHRETQYF
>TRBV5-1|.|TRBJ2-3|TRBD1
TGCGCCAGCAGCGCTGGACAGGTGAATAAGGATACGCAGTATTTT
CASSAGQVNKDTQYF
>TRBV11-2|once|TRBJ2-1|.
TGTGTCAGCAGTACAAGGGGCCGGTCCGAACAGTTCTTC
CVSSTRGRSEQFF
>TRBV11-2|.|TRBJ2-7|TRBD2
TGTTCCAGCAACCAGTATTCGGGAGGGGGCTACGAGCAGTACTTC
CSSNQYSGGGYEQYF
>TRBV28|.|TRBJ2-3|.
TGTGCCAACAGTTTGTTCCCCCCGTGGGATACGCAGTATTTT
CANSLFPPWDTQYF
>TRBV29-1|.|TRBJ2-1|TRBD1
TGCAGCACGGACAGGGGTAATGAGCAGTTCTTC
CSTDRGNEQFF
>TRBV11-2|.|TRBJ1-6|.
TGTGCCAACAGCTTACGGGGGGCGAATTCATCCCTCCACTTT
CANSLRGANSSLHF
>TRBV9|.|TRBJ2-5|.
TGTGCCAGCAGCGTAGGGGTGGGAGAGACCCAGTACTTC
CASSVGVGETQYF
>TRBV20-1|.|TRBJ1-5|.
TGCAGTGCTAGAGATCAGGGAATCACAAATCAGCCCCAGCATTTT
CSARDQGITNQPQHF
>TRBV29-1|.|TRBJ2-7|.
TGCAGCGTTGTGACAGGTTCACGGCAATACTTC
CSVVTGSRQYF
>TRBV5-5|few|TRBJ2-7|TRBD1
TGTGCCAACAGCTTGGTTACAGGGGGCTTCAACTACGAGCATTACTTC
CANSLVTGGFNYEHYF
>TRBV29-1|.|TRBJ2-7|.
TGCAGCGTTCCCCGGGTAGGAGGCTACGAGCAGTACTTC
CSVPRVGGYEQYF
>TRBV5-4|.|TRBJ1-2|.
TGTGCCAGCAGCGTGGACTGCCACTATGGTTACACCTTC
CASSVDCHYGYTF
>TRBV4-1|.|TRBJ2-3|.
TGCGCCAGCAGCCATGCCGAAATGTATGGGGCAGTTACGCAGTATTTT
CASSHAEMYGAVTQYF
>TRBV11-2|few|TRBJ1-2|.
TGTACCAGCAGCTTAGTGGGGAACTATGGCTACACATTC
CTSSLVGNYGYTF
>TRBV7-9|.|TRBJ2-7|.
TGTGCCAGCAGTTTAGCGGCGGGCCAGGCCTTGCACGAGCAGTACTTC
CASSLAAGQALHEQYF
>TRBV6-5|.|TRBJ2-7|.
TGTGCCAGCAGCCGCGACATTGGCTACGAGCAGTACTTC
CASSRDIGYEQYF
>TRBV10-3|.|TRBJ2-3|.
TGTGCCATCAGTGAGTCGAACCCGTGGGATACGCAGTATTTT
CAISESNPWDTQYF
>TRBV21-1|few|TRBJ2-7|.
TGTGCCAGCAGCTCGAACGGGACAAGGGACACCTACTACGAGCAGTACTTC
CASSSNGTRDTYYEQYF
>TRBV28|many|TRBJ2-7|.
TGTGCCAGCAGTACAGCCAATGTGGGGGGCGGGTGGAGATACGAGCAGTACTTC
CASSTANVGGGWRYEQYF
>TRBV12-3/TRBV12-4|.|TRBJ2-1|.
TGTGCCACCAGTTTAGCGCGTCCCTCTGGATCCTACAATGAGCGGTTCTTC
CATSLARPSGSYNERFF
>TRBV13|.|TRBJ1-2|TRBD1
TGTGTCAGCAGCTTAAGACAGGGCTCCACCTTC
CVSSLRQGSTF
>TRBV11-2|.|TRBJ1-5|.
TGTGCCAACAGCTTAGGCCCTCCCGGGACCAATCTGCCCCAGCATTTT
CANSLGPPGTNLPQHF
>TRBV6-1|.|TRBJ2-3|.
TGTGCCAACAAGACTTCTGAGGCAGATACGCAGTACTTT
CANKTSEADTQYF
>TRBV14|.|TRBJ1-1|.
TGTGCCAGCAGCCAAGATCGGGCCAAAGCTTTCTTT
CASSQDRAKAFF
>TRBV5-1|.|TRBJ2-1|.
TGCGCCAGCAGCTTGGAGGGGGTTTTCTACAATGAGCAGTTCTTC
CASSLEGVFYNEQFF
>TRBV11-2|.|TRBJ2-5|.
TGTGCCAGTAGCATAGATTTTCTGGAGACCCGGTACTTC
CASSIDFLETRYF
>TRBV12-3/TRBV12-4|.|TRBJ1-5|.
TGTGCCAGCAGTTTTAGGCAGGGTGAGGGGCCCCAGCATTTT
CASSFRQGEGPQHF
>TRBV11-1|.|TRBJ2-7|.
TGTGCCAGCGGTTTACGCTTTGATTACGATACCTACGAGCAGTACTTC
CASGLRFDYDTYEQYF
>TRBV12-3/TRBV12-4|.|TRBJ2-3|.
TGTGCCAACAGTACCATCACAGATACGCAGTATTTT
CANSTITDTQYF
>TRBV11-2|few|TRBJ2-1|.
TGTGCCAGCAACCGAAGCGGGTCTGACAATGAGCAGTTCTTC
CASNRSGSDNEQFF
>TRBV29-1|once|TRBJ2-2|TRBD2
TGCAACGTGGGGCGGGGGGAGCTCTTTTTT
CNVGRGELFF
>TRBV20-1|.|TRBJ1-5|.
TGCAGTGCTCTTCACCGGGACGTTGATCAGCCCCAGCATTTT
CSALHRDVDQPQHF
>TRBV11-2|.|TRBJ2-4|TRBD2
TGTGCCAGCAGCTTAGATTCGGGACTAGCCAGAAACGTTCAGTACTTC
CASSLDSGLARNVQYF
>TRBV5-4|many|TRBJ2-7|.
TGTGCCAGCAGCCGGGACCCCGCCTACGAGCAGTACTTC
CASSRDPAYEQYF
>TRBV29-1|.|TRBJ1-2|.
TGTAGCGTTGCGCAGACAGTAGATTGCTACACCTTC
CSVAQTVDCYTF
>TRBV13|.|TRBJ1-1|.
TGTGCCAGCCGCTGGCGGGGCGCATTTATCGCCTCTGAAGCTTTCTTT
CASRWRGAFIASEAFF
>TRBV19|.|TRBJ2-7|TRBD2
TGTGCCAGCAGATTAAGCGGGGGAAGCTCCTACGGGCAGTACTTC
CASRLSGGSSYGQYF
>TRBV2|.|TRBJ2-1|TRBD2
TGTGCCAGCCACAGGACTAGTGGAGGGGTATTGGAGCAGTTCTTC
CASHRTSGGVLEQFF
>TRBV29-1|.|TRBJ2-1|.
TGCAGCGTGGGGCCTCCTTCCAGCTCCTACAGTGAGCCGCTCTTC
CSVGPPSSSYSEPLF
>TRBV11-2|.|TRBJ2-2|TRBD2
TGTGCCAGCAGCACAGTGGCGCTAGCGGGAACCGGGGACCTGTTTTTT
CASSTVALAGTGDLFF
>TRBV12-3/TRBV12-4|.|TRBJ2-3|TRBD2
TGTGCCAGCAGTTCTCCCGGACTAGCGGGCATCGATACGCAGTATTTT
CASSSPGLAGIDTQYF
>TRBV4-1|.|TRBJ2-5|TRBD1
TGCGCCAGCAGCCAACGGAGCGGACAGGGGGACGAGACCCAGTACTTC
CASSQRSGQGDETQYF